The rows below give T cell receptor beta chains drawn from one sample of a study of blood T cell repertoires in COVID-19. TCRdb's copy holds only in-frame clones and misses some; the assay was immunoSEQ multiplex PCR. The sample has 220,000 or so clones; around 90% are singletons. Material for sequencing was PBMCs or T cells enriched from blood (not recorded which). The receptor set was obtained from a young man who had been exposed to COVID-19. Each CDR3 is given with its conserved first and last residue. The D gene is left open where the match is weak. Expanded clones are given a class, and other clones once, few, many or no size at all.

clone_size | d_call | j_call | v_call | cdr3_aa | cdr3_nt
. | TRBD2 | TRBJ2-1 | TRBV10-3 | CAISGTSNEQFF | TGTGCCATCAGTGGGACTAGCAATGAGCAGTTCTTC
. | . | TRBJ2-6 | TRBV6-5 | CASGLFSGANVLTF | TGTGCCAGCGGACTATTCTCTGGGGCCAACGTCCTGACTTTC
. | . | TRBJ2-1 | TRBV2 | CASSEEPGIPSENEQFF | TGTGCCAGCAGTGAAGAACCGGGGATACCTTCGGAAAATGAGCAGTTCTTC
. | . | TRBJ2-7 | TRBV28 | CASSLAPPAARPYEQYF | TGTGCCAGCAGTTTAGCCCCCCCGGCGGCCCGACCCTACGAGCAGTACTTC
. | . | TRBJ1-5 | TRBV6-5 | CASSYTVNQPQHF | TGTGCCAGCAGTTACACTGTGAATCAGCCCCAGCATTTT
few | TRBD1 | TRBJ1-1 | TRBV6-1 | CASSAGTGPEMVRGAEAFF | TGTGCCAGCAGTGCCGGGACAGGACCTGAAATGGTCCGAGGGGCTGAAGCTTTCTTT
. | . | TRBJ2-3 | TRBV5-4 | CASSQGLSTDTQYF | TGTGCCAGCTCGCAGGGACTCAGCACAGATACGCAGTATTTT
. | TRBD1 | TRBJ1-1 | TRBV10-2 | CASGTGDPAFF | TGCGCCAGCGGGACAGGGGATCCGGCTTTCTTT
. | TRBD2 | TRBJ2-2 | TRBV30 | CARGGPEGTGELFF | TGTGCCCGGGGGGGGCCGGAGGGCACCGGGGAGCTGTTTTTT
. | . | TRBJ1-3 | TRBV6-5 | CASSSGNGYGNTIYF | TGTGCCAGCAGTTCAGGGAACGGGTATGGAAACACCATATATTTT
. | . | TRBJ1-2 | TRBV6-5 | CASTGENYGYTF | TGTGCCAGCACCGGGGAAAACTATGGCTACACCTTC
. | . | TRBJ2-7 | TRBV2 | CASARGEQYF | TGTGCCAGCGCAAGGGGGGAGCAGTACTTC
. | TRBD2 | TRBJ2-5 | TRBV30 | CAWRGGGGASETQYF | TGTGCCTGGAGGGGTGGCGGGGGGGCCTCGGAGACCCAGTACTTC
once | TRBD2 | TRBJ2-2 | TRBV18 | CASSLSGGNTGELFF | TGTGCCAGCTCCCTCAGCGGGGGCAACACCGGGGAGCTGTTTTTT
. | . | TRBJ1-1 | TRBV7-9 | CAVQGGAFF | TGTGCCGTCCAGGGTGGGGCTTTCTTT